Listed below are T cell receptor beta chains from one sample, sequenced in a study of T cells after yellow fever vaccination. Each CDR3 protein gets one entry after TCRdb re-called the 5' RACE reads with MiXCR. The table includes just under 600,000 distinct CDR3 sequences, approximately 13% detected once. Source: PBMCs, taken on the day of the yellow fever booster vaccination. The receptors were sampled from a man aged 30 to 39 who received the YFV17D yellow fever vaccine. Both conserved end residues are part of each CDR3. The D gene is left open where the match is weak. A row's size may be missing; if present it is once, few, many or a size class.

TRBJ1-1 | . | . | TRBV29-1 | TGCAGCGTTGAACACCCCGAGGGGAACACTGAAGCTTTCTTT | CSVEHPEGNTEAFF
TRBJ2-7 | TRBD1 | few | TRBV5-5 | TGTGCCAGCAGCTCCGACAGGGCCTACGAGCAGTACTTC | CASSSDRAYEQYF
TRBJ2-1 | . | few | TRBV5-1 | TGCGCCAGCAGCTGGGACCGGGACGCCCGCCCAGAGCAGTTCTTC | CASSWDRDARPEQFF
TRBJ2-7 | . | . | TRBV14 | TGTGCCAGCAGCCAAGCAGGGGCCCAGAGCCGAGAGCAGTACTTC | CASSQAGAQSREQYF
TRBJ2-5 | . | . | TRBV5-4 | TGTGCCAGCACCTCCTCGCGTGGCGGAGAGTCCCCCCGGTACTTC | CASTSSRGGESPRYF
TRBJ1-2 | . | . | TRBV2 | TGTGCCAGCCGACGACCAGGGACCCCGAGGACGCCCTATGGCTACACCTTC | CASRRPGTPRTPYGYTF
TRBJ2-3 | . | few | TRBV7-9 | TGTGCCAGCAGCTTGGATTTGAAGGACCTAGATACGCAGTATTTT | CASSLDLKDLDTQYF
TRBJ1-3 | . | few | TRBV20-1 | TGCAGTGCTTCGGACGGGAGAAACACCATATATTTT | CSASDGRNTIYF
TRBJ1-4 | . | . | TRBV4-2 | TGTGCCAGCAGCCTGGACGGAGTACGGGCTAATGAAAAACTGTTTTTT | CASSLDGVRANEKLFF
TRBJ2-5 | TRBD2 | . | TRBV20-1 | TGCAGTGCTAGAGACCTTAGCGGGAAGCGAGAGACCCAGTACTTC | CSARDLSGKRETQYF
TRBJ2-1 | TRBD2 | few | TRBV7-8 | TGTGCCAGCAGCTTCGGACTAGCGGGACTCAATGAGCAGTTCTTC | CASSFGLAGLNEQFF
TRBJ2-2 | TRBD2 | . | TRBV20-1 | TGCAGTGCAACCGACGGGACTAGAGACGCCGGGGAGCTGTTTTTT | CSATDGTRDAGELFF
TRBJ2-5 | . | . | TRBV5-1 | TGCGCCAGCAGCTTGCGGCAGGTTGTGGAGACCCAGTACTTC | CASSLRQVVETQYF
TRBJ2-5 | TRBD1 | few | TRBV7-2 | TGTGCTGTGGGACAGTTTGGGCAGACCCAGTACTTC | CAVGQFGQTQYF
TRBJ1-2 | . | few | TRBV7-8 | TGTGCCAGCAGCTTAGTCACCGGGGTTGGCTACACCTTC | CASSLVTGVGYTF
TRBJ2-2 | . | . | TRBV10-1 | TGCGCCAGCAGTGGTCCCCTGGGGGGAAACACCGGGGAGCTGTTTTTT | CASSGPLGGNTGELFF
TRBJ2-7 | . | few | TRBV6-2/TRBV6-3 | TGTGCCAGCAGCCCTTACCGGGGAACTAACTACGAGCAGTACTTC | CASSPYRGTNYEQYF
TRBJ1-6 | . | . | TRBV7-8 | TGTGCCAGCAGCTTAGGGCGACGGGAAAATAATTCACCCCTCCACTTT | CASSLGRRENNSPLHF
TRBJ1-1 | TRBD1 | few | TRBV6-2/TRBV6-3 | TGTGCCAGCAGTGGTCGACAGGGGAACACTGAAGCTTTCTTT | CASSGRQGNTEAFF
TRBJ2-7 | . | . | TRBV7-2 | TGTGCCAGCAGCTTGGTGGCAGGCGTCTCCTACGAGCAGTACTTC | CASSLVAGVSYEQYF
TRBJ2-2 | TRBD1 | . | TRBV10-3 | TGTGCCATCAGTGGAGGCACCGGGACAGGGGGCACCGGGGAGCTGTTTTTT | CAISGGTGTGGTGELFF
TRBJ2-5 | . | . | TRBV20-1 | TGCAGTGCTAGCGGCATTGAAGAGACCCAGTACTTC | CSASGIEETQYF
TRBJ2-7 | . | many | TRBV10-3 | TGTGCCATCAGGGACTCCGGTGCGGTTAGCTCCTACGAGCAGTACTTC | CAIRDSGAVSSYEQYF
TRBJ2-3 | . | few | TRBV27 | TGTGCCAGCAAGGCTAGCGTGATACATACGCAGTATTTT | CASKASVIHTQYF
TRBJ2-1 | TRBD1 | . | TRBV10-3 | TGTGCCATCAGTTTCGGGACAGTGAACGATGAGCAGTTCTTC | CAISFGTVNDEQFF
TRBJ1-2 | TRBD1 | few | TRBV6-2/TRBV6-3 | TGTGCCAGTCGTCAGGGGGTGCGCGGCTACACCTTC | CASRQGVRGYTF
TRBJ1-1 | . | few | TRBV29-1 | TGCAGCGTTGCGGGGTGGAGGGGCCTTGAAGCTTTCTTT | CSVAGWRGLEAFF
TRBJ2-5 | . | . | TRBV4-3 | TGCGCCAGCAGCCAAGACAGGACCGAGGCCCAGTACTTC | CASSQDRTEAQYF
TRBJ1-4 | . | . | TRBV2 | TGTGCCAGCAGCAAGGGACGAGGAGAAAAACTGTTTTTT | CASSKGRGEKLFF
TRBJ2-1 | . | . | TRBV15 | TGTGCCACCAGCAGCCTGCTGGTGGGTGGGAATGAGCAGTTCTTC | CATSSLLVGGNEQFF
TRBJ2-3 | . | . | TRBV5-1 | TGCGCCAGCAGCTTTTCACAGGGTAAAGATACGCAGTATTTT | CASSFSQGKDTQYF
TRBJ2-3 | TRBD2 | . | TRBV24-1 | TGTGCCACCAGTGATTCTCGAGCGGGAGGTTTAGATACGCAGTATTTT | CATSDSRAGGLDTQYF
TRBJ2-1 | TRBD2 | . | TRBV7-6 | TGTGCCAGCAGCTTAGCGGCGGGAGGCCCTATTGAGCATGAGCAGTTCTTC | CASSLAAGGPIEHEQFF
TRBJ2-7 | . | few | TRBV4-3 | TGCGCCAGCAGCCGAGAGGTGGTGAACGCCTACGAGCAGTACTTC | CASSREVVNAYEQYF
TRBJ1-2 | TRBD1 | . | TRBV12-3/TRBV12-4 | TGTGCCAGCAGGGGGACAGGGGCCTACACCTTC | CASRGTGAYTF
TRBJ2-3 | . | many | TRBV7-8 | TGTGCCAGCTCAGGGTCGGGCACAGATACGCAGTATTTT | CASSGSGTDTQYF
TRBJ2-7 | . | . | TRBV6-2/TRBV6-3 | TGTGCCCAGCGGCTGGGCAAGAGCTCCTACGAGCAGTACTTC | CAQRLGKSSYEQYF
TRBJ2-7 | TRBD2 | . | TRBV20-1 | TGCAGTGCAGAGGGAGCGGGAGGGCCCTACGAGCAGTACTTC | CSAEGAGGPYEQYF
TRBJ2-1 | TRBD1 | . | TRBV5-5 | TGTGCCAGCAGCTTGGGACAGGGGATGGATGAGCAGTTCTTC | CASSLGQGMDEQFF
TRBJ1-2 | . | many | TRBV6-5 | TGTGCCAGCAGTTACTCTGAGGGGGGGAACTATGGCTACACCTTC | CASSYSEGGNYGYTF
TRBJ2-3 | . | . | TRBV29-1 | TGCAGCGGGAGGGGGACGGGCCTCCAGGCTGTGAGCACAGATACGCAGTATTTT | CSGRGTGLQAVSTDTQYF
TRBJ2-3 | TRBD2 | few | TRBV7-8 | TGTGCCAGCAGCTCGCCTAGCGGAGGGTTCGCAGATACGCAGTATTTT | CASSSPSGGFADTQYF
TRBJ1-4 | . | . | TRBV7-2 | TGTGCCAGCAGCTCAGTCGTTGGGTACACTAATGAAAAACTGTTTTTT | CASSSVVGYTNEKLFF
TRBJ2-1 | . | few | TRBV5-1 | TGCGCCAGCAGCTTTACAGGGGACTACTACAATGAGCAGTTCTTC | CASSFTGDYYNEQFF
TRBJ2-1 | . | . | TRBV15 | TGTGCCACCAGCAGAGGCAACTACAATGAGCAGTTCTTC | CATSRGNYNEQFF
TRBJ2-7 | . | few | TRBV20-1 | TGCAGTGCCAGAACCCCGGAGGGGTACGAGCAGTACTTC | CSARTPEGYEQYF
TRBJ1-1 | . | few | TRBV6-1 | TGTGCCAGCAGCCCCCTGAGGACGGCGAACACTGAAGCTTTCTTT | CASSPLRTANTEAFF
TRBJ2-7 | . | . | TRBV9 | TGTGCCAGCAGCGTAGAGCCCTCTAGTTTCGGCGAGCAGTACTTC | CASSVEPSSFGEQYF
TRBJ2-7 | . | . | TRBV13 | TGTGCCAGCAGCCTAGGGGGGGGAATTGCCTACGAGCAGTACTTC | CASSLGGGIAYEQYF
TRBJ2-7 | TRBD2 | few | TRBV4-2 | TGTGCCAGCAGCCAAGGGGTTGGGGGGGTCTACGAGCAGTACTTC | CASSQGVGGVYEQYF
TRBJ2-3 | . | few | TRBV7-3 | TGTGCCAGCAGCTCCCCCCGGGGTTTGGCTAGCGCGGGGGCGTTGGATACGCAGTATTTT | CASSSPRGLASAGALDTQYF
TRBJ2-7 | TRBD2 | . | TRBV20-1 | TGCAGTGCTAGATCCCCCCTAGCGGGAACCTACGAGCAGTACTTC | CSARSPLAGTYEQYF